This T cell receptor (beta chain) was profiled in a study of neurological immune-mediated disorders. The output of every sequencing run exceeded 190 million TCR-beta sequences, derived from 15-18 subjects. TCRdb ran MiXCR on the 5' RACE reads and lists one entry per CDR3 protein. The repertoire includes about 21,000 distinct CDR3 sequences, about 7.5% of them detected once, and roughly a sixth sits in the top ten. With respect to this clonotype: The junction departs from the called germline gene at one end, perhaps through a read error.

The CDR3 is 14 amino acids. Germline lookup yields CDR1 LNHNV and CDR2 YYDKDF (reference sequence). The sample was CD8+ T cells from blood. This receptor was taken from a woman aged 25 to 45 with HTLV-1-associated myelopathy (HAM/TSP). The genes are TRBV15 and TRBJ2-7, with 8 nucleotides matching TRBD1. The CDR3 region has the DNA TGTGCAACCAGTAACGGGACAGGTATCAACGAGCAGTACTTC. It encodes CATSNGTGINEQYF. Drawing the rest from reference TRBV15 and TRBJ2-7, the complete variable domain is DAMVIQNPRYQVTQFGKPVTLSCSQTLNHNVMYWYQQKSSQAPKLLFHYYDKDFNNEADTPDNFQSRRPNTSFCFLDIRSPGLGDTAMYLCATSNGTGINEQYFGPGTRLTVT.